This section outlines one TCR beta chain sequence together with its context. What it binds is not known. Trimming shortened V by 6 bases and J by 7 bases, and 28 bases separated the two germline ends. Germline V gene data show CDR1 as DFQATT and CDR2 as SNEGSKA (reference sequence). The CDR3 totals 16 residues. This entry is derived from a study of CD8 T cells in ankylosing spondylitis. Study-wide points: Previous work reported some of these motif variants in the synovial fluid and blood of reactive arthritis. Disease-associated clones were CD8+ and fairly uncommon in peripheral blood. Ankylosing spondylitis blood seemed to carry a telltale TCR beta motif made of fewer than ten highly homologous variants.

Quantitative 5'-RACE was performed with molecular barcodes, and it yielded the TCR beta libraries. TCRdb recomputed calls from the 5' RACE reads with MiXCR, one row per CDR3 protein. The sample records roughly 400,000 distinct CDR3 sequences, 20% to 25% being singletons. Sample: blood, either unsorted or a sorted T cell fraction (not recorded which). The chain is built from TRBV20-1 and TRBJ2-7; D is possibly TRBD1 or TRBD2 (6 bases each). The clonotype was recovered from a male donor with ankylosing spondylitis. For the CDR3, the DNA is TGCAGTGCCGGGGGCGACGGGACTCCCTCACTCGAGGAGCAGTACTTC. Translation: CSAGGDGTPSLEEQYF.